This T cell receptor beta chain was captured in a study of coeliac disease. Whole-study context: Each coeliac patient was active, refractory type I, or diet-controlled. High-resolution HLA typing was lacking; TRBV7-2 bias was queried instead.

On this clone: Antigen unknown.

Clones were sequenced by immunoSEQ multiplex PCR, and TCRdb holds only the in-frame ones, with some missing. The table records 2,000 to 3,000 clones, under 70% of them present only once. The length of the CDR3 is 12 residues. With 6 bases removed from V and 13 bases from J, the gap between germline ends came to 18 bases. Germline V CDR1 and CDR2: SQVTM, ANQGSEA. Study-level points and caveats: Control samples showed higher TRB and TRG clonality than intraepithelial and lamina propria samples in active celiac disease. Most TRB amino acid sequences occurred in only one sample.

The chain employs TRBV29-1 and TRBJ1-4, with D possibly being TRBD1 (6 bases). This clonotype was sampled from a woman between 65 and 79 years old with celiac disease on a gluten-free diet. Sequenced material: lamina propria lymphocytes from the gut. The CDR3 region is CSVLGPQGLLFF. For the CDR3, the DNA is TGCAGCGTCCTGGGCCCTCAGGGGTTACTGTTTTTT.